Listed below are T cell receptor beta chains from one sample, sequenced in a study of blood T cell repertoires in COVID-19. Clones were read by immunoSEQ multiplex PCR, and TCRdb kept only the in-frame ones, dropping some. This sample carries just under 350,000 clones, around 80% of them seen once, and the ten largest clones take around 3%. Sequencing input: peripheral blood. All receptors come from a young man with active or convalescent COVID-19. Both conserved end residues are part of each CDR3. The D gene is left open where the match is weak. Not every row has a clone size; where given, it reads once, few, many or a size class.

d_gene: NA
v_gene: TRBV12-3/TRBV12-4
abundance: few
j_gene: TRBJ2-1
CDR3nt: TGTGCCAGCAGTTCTGGACTTAATGAGCAGTTCTTC
CDR3aa: CASSSGLNEQFF

d_gene: NA
v_gene: TRBV3-1/TRBV3-2
abundance: NA
j_gene: TRBJ1-2
CDR3nt: TGTGCCAGCAGCCAAGATAAGGGGTTAGGTGGCTACACCTTC
CDR3aa: CASSQDKGLGGYTF

d_gene: TRBD1
v_gene: TRBV13
abundance: few
j_gene: TRBJ2-7
CDR3nt: TGTGCCAGCAGCTTAGGGTGGGACAGGACCCGGGAGCAGTACTTC
CDR3aa: CASSLGWDRTREQYF

d_gene: NA
v_gene: TRBV5-4
abundance: NA
j_gene: TRBJ1-5
CDR3nt: TGTGCCAGCAGCCCCGAGGGAGGAGGTCAGCCCCAGCATTTT
CDR3aa: CASSPEGGGQPQHF

d_gene: NA
v_gene: TRBV9
abundance: once
j_gene: TRBJ2-3
CDR3nt: TGTGCCAGCAGCCCTGGGGCGGGGAACTCCCCGGGCACAGATACGCAGTATTTT
CDR3aa: CASSPGAGNSPGTDTQYF

d_gene: TRBD2
v_gene: TRBV9
abundance: NA
j_gene: TRBJ2-2
CDR3nt: TGTGCCAGCAGTCATGGGGCTAGCGGGAATACCGGGGAGCTGTTTTTT
CDR3aa: CASSHGASGNTGELFF

d_gene: TRBD1
v_gene: TRBV6-5
abundance: NA
j_gene: TRBJ1-5
CDR3nt: TGTGCCAGCAGTTCGGGACAGTGGGGCAATCAGCCCCAGCATTTT
CDR3aa: CASSSGQWGNQPQHF

d_gene: TRBD2
v_gene: TRBV6-2/TRBV6-3
abundance: NA
j_gene: TRBJ2-3
CDR3nt: TGTGCCAGCAGTTCCATGACTAGCGGGATTGGGGATACGCAGTATTTT
CDR3aa: CASSSMTSGIGDTQYF

d_gene: TRBD2
v_gene: TRBV5-1
abundance: NA
j_gene: TRBJ2-5
CDR3nt: TGCGCCAGCAGCTTGGCCGGTAGCGGGCGCCCCGGAGAGACCCAGTACTTC
CDR3aa: CASSLAGSGRPGETQYF

d_gene: NA
v_gene: TRBV2
abundance: NA
j_gene: TRBJ1-1
CDR3nt: TGTGCCAGCAGCTTACAGCATTTCAACACTGAAGCTTTCTTT
CDR3aa: CASSLQHFNTEAFF

d_gene: NA
v_gene: TRBV7-9
abundance: NA
j_gene: TRBJ2-7
CDR3nt: TGTGCCAGCAGCTTAGGCCCAGATCCCTACGAGCAGTACTTC
CDR3aa: CASSLGPDPYEQYF

d_gene: TRBD1
v_gene: TRBV7-8
abundance: NA
j_gene: TRBJ1-1
CDR3nt: TGTGCCAGCAGCCAAACGGGACAGCCGAACACTGAAGCTTTCTTT
CDR3aa: CASSQTGQPNTEAFF

d_gene: TRBD2
v_gene: TRBV2
abundance: NA
j_gene: TRBJ2-2
CDR3nt: TGTGCCAGCAGCCCCGGGCGGGGGGCTCTCGTCGGGGAGCTGTTTTTT
CDR3aa: CASSPGRGALVGELFF

d_gene: NA
v_gene: TRBV29-1
abundance: once
j_gene: TRBJ1-1
CDR3nt: TGCAGCGTTGGGACAGCGAACCGTGCTTTCTTT
CDR3aa: CSVGTANRAFF

d_gene: TRBD2
v_gene: TRBV30
abundance: NA
j_gene: TRBJ2-1
CDR3nt: TGTGCCTGGACCGGGGGGAGGGAGTTAGCGGGAGGCCTTAGGGATGAGCAGTTCTTC
CDR3aa: CAWTGGRELAGGLRDEQFF

d_gene: NA
v_gene: TRBV15
abundance: NA
j_gene: TRBJ2-3
CDR3nt: TGTGCCACCAGCAGAAGAGCGCCCCCAGATACGCAGTATTTT
CDR3aa: CATSRRAPPDTQYF

d_gene: NA
v_gene: TRBV19
abundance: NA
j_gene: TRBJ2-3
CDR3nt: TGTGCCAGTAAGTCCTCCGGGACTAGCACAGATACGCAGTATTTT
CDR3aa: CASKSSGTSTDTQYF

d_gene: TRBD1
v_gene: TRBV12-3/TRBV12-4
abundance: NA
j_gene: TRBJ1-1
CDR3nt: TGTGCCAGCATGGGACAGCCGAACACTGAAGCTTTCTTT
CDR3aa: CASMGQPNTEAFF

d_gene: TRBD2
v_gene: TRBV27
abundance: NA
j_gene: TRBJ2-1
CDR3nt: TGTGCCAGCAGTCCAACTAGCGGGAGTGACAATGAGCAGTTCTTC
CDR3aa: CASSPTSGSDNEQFF

d_gene: TRBD2
v_gene: TRBV15
abundance: NA
j_gene: TRBJ2-1
CDR3nt: TGTGCCACCAGCAGAGATCTGTTAGCGGGGGAGCAGTTCTTC
CDR3aa: CATSRDLLAGEQFF

d_gene: NA
v_gene: TRBV12-3/TRBV12-4
abundance: NA
j_gene: TRBJ1-6
CDR3nt: TGTGCCAGCAGTTTACCCCGGGTGTCACCCCTCCACTTT
CDR3aa: CASSLPRVSPLHF

d_gene: TRBD1
v_gene: TRBV2
abundance: NA
j_gene: TRBJ2-2
CDR3nt: TGTGCCAGCAGACCTTCTTCAGGGGGCCCCGGGGAGCTGTTTTTT
CDR3aa: CASRPSSGGPGELFF

d_gene: NA
v_gene: TRBV7-9
abundance: NA
j_gene: TRBJ2-1
CDR3nt: TGTGCCAGCCAAAGGGGGGGCACGGAGAATGAGCAGTTCTTC
CDR3aa: CASQRGGTENEQFF

d_gene: TRBD1
v_gene: TRBV7-2
abundance: NA
j_gene: TRBJ1-3
CDR3nt: TGTGCCAGCAGCCCCCAAGGGACAGGGCGGTCTGGAAACACCATATATTTT
CDR3aa: CASSPQGTGRSGNTIYF

d_gene: NA
v_gene: TRBV27
abundance: NA
j_gene: TRBJ1-1
CDR3nt: TGTGCCTGCAGTTCCTGGACACTAAACACTGAAGCTTTCTTT
CDR3aa: CACSSWTLNTEAFF

d_gene: NA
v_gene: TRBV19
abundance: NA
j_gene: TRBJ1-1
CDR3nt: TGTGCCAGTAGTATGCTAGGCCCGACTGCGTCTTTCTTT
CDR3aa: CASSMLGPTASFF

d_gene: TRBD1
v_gene: TRBV5-1
abundance: NA
j_gene: TRBJ1-4
CDR3nt: TGCGCCAGCAGCTCGGGACAGGGGGCAACTAATGAAAAACTGTTTTTT
CDR3aa: CASSSGQGATNEKLFF

d_gene: TRBD1
v_gene: TRBV3-1/TRBV3-2
abundance: NA
j_gene: TRBJ2-6
CDR3nt: TGTGCCAGCAGCCCCCGCACGGGACAGAGCTCTGGGGCCAACGTCCTGACTTTC
CDR3aa: CASSPRTGQSSGANVLTF